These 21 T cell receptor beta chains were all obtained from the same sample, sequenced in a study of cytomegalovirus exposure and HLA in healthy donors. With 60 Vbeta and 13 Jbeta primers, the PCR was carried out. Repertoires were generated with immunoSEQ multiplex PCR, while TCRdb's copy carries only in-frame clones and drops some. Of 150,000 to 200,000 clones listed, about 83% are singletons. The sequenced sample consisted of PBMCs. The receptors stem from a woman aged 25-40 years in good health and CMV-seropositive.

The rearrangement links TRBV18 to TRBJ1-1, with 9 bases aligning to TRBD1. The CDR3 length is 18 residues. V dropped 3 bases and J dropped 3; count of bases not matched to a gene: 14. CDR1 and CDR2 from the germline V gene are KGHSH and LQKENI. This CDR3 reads CASSPQRWTGVSDTEAFF. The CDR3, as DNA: TGTGCCAGCTCACCTCAGCGTTGGACAGGGGTTTCGGACACTGAAGCTTTCTTT.

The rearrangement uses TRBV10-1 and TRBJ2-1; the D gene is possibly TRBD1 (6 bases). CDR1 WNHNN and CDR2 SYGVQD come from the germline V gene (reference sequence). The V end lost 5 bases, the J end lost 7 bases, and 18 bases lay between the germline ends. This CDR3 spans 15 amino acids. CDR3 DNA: TGCGCCAGCAGTAGGGACACCTCCTCGGGGAATGAGCAGTTCTTC. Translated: CASSRDTSSGNEQFF.

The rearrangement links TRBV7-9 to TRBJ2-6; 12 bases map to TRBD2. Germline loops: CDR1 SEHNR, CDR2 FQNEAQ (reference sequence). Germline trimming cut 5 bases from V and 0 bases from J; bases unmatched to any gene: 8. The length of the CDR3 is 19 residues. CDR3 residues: CASSGPGLAGPSGANVLTF. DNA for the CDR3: TGTGCCAGCAGCGGACCGGGACTAGCGGGTCCCTCTGGGGCCAACGTCCTGACTTTC.

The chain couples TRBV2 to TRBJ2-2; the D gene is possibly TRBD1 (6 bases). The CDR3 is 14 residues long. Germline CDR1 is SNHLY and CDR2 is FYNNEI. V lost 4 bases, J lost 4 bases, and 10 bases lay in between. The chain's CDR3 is CASSVDRTTGELFF. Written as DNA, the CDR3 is TGTGCCAGCAGTGTGGACAGAACCACCGGGGAGCTGTTTTTT.

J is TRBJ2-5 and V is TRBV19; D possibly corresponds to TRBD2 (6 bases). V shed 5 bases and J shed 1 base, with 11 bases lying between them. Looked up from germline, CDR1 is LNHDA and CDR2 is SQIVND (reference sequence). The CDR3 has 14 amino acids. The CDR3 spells CASSAFSGQETQYF. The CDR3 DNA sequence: TGTGCCAGTAGTGCTTTTAGCGGCCAAGAGACCCAGTACTTC.

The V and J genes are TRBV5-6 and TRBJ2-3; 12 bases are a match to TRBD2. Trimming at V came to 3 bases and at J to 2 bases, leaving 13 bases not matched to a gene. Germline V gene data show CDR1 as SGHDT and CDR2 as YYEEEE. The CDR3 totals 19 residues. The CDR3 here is CASSSGLAGSFPYTDTQYF. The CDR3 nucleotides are TGTGCCAGCAGCTCAGGACTAGCGGGATCCTTCCCCTACACAGATACGCAGTATTTT.

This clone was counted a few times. In DNA form, the CDR3 reads TGTGCCAGCAGCTTGTCGGGAAACACCATATATTTT. Its translation is CASSLSGNTIYF. J is TRBJ1-3 and V is TRBV5-6, with D unclear. V lost 1 base to trimming and J lost 4 bases, with 3 bases between them. The germline gives CDR1 SGHDT, CDR2 YYEEEE. This CDR3 spans 12 amino acids.

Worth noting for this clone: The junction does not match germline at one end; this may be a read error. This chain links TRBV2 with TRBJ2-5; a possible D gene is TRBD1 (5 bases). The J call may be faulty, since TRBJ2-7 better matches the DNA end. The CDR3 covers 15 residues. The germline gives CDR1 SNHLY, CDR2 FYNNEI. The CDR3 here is CASRDGSRDGCEQYF. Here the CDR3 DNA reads TGTGCCAGCCGTGACGGAAGCAGGGATGGTTGCGAGCAGTACTTC.

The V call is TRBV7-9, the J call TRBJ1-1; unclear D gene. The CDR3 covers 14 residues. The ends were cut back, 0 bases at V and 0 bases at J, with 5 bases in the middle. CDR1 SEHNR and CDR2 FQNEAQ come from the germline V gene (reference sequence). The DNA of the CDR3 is TGTGCCAGCAGCTTAGCAGCTGTGAACACTGAAGCTTTCTTT. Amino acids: CASSLAAVNTEAFF.

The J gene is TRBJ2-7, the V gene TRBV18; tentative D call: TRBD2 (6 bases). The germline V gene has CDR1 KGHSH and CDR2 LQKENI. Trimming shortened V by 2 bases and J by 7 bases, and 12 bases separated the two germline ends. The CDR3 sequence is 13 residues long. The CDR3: CASSPGDFAEQYF. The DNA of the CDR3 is TGTGCCAGCTCACCAGGGGACTTCGCGGAGCAGTACTTC. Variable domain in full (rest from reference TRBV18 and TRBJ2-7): NAGVMQNPRHLVRRRGQEARLRCSPMKGHSHVYWYRQLPEEGLKFMVYLQKENIIDESGMPKERFSAEFPKEGPSILRIQQVVRGDSAAYFCASSPGDFAEQYFGPGTRLTVT.

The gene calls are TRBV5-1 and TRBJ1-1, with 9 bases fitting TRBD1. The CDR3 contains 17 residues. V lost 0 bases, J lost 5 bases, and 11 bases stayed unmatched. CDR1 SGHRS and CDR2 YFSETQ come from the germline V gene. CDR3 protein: CASSLVTGGGGFTEAFF. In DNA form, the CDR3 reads TGCGCCAGCAGCTTGGTTACAGGGGGCGGAGGTTTTACTGAAGCTTTCTTT. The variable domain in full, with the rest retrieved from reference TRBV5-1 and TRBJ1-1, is KAGVTQTPRYLIKTRGQQVTLSCSPISGHRSVSWYQQTPGQGLQFLFEYFSETQRNKGNFPGRFSGRQFSNSRSEMNVSTLELGDSALYLCASSLVTGGGGFTEAFFGQGTRLTVV.

The CDR3 here is CASSWPYEGYNEQFF. Here the CDR3 DNA reads TGTGCCAGCAGCTGGCCGTATGAGGGCTACAATGAGCAGTTCTTC. J is TRBJ2-1 and V is TRBV13; D possibly corresponds to TRBD2 (5 bases). The CDR3 consists of 15 residues. V was pared by 4 bases and J by 3 bases, with 13 bases between. The germline V gene encodes CDR1 PRHDT and CDR2 FYEKMQ (reference sequence). The entire variable domain, with the rest obtained from reference TRBV13 and TRBJ2-1, is as follows: AAGVIQSPRHLIKEKRETATLKCYPIPRHDTVYWYQQGPGQDPQFLISFYEKMQSDKGSIPDRFSAQQFSDYHSELNMSSLELGDSALYFCASSWPYEGYNEQFFGPGTRLTVL.

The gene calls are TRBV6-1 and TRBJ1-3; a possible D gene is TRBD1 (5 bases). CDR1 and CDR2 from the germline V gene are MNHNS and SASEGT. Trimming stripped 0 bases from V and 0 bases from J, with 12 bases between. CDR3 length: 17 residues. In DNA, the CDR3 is TGTGCCAGCAGTGAAGCAAGGGGTATGTTCTCTGGAAACACCATATATTTT. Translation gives CASSEARGMFSGNTIYF.

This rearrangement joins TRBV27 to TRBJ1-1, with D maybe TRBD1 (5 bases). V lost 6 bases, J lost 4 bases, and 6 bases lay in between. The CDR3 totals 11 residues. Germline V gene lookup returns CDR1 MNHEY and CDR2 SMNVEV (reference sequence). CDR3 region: CASSQGTEAFF. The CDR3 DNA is TGTGCCAGCAGCCAGGGCACTGAAGCTTTCTTT.

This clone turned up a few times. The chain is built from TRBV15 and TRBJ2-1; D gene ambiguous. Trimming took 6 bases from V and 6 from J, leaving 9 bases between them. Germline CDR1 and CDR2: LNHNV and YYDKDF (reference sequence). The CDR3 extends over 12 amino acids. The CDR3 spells CATSPGLNEQFF. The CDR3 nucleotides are TGTGCCACCAGTCCGGGTCTCAATGAGCAGTTCTTC.

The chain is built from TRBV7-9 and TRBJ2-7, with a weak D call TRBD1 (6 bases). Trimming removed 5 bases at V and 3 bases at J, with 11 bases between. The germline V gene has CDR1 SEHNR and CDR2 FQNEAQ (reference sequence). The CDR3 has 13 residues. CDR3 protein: CASSRTDHYEQYF. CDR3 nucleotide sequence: TGTGCCAGCAGCCGGACAGACCACTACGAGCAGTACTTC.

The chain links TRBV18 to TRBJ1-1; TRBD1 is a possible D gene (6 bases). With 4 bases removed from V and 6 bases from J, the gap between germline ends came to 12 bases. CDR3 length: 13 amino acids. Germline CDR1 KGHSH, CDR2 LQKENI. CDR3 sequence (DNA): TGTGCCAGCTCACGAACAGGGACGGCTGAAGCTTTCTTT. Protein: CASSRTGTAEAFF.

CDR3 protein: CASSLALDRRGTEAFF. CDR3 nucleotides: TGCGCCAGCAGCTTGGCCCTGGACAGGAGGGGCACTGAAGCTTTCTTT. The J gene is TRBJ1-1, the V gene TRBV5-1; 7 bases line up with TRBD1. Germline CDR1 SGHRS, CDR2 YFSETQ. J gave up 4 bases and V 0 bases, and 9 bases lay outside the gene matches. This CDR3 has 16 residues.

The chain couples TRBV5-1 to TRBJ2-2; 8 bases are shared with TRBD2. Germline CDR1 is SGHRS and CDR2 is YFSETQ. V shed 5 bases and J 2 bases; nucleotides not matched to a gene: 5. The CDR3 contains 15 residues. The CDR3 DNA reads TGCGCCAGCAGAATGGTAGCGGGAAACACCGGGGAGCTGTTTTTT. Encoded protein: CASRMVAGNTGELFF.

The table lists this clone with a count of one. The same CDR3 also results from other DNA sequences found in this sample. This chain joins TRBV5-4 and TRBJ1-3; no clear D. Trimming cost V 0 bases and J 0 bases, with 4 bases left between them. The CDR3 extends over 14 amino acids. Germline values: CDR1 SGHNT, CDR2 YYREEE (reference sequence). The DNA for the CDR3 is TGTGCCAGCAGCTTGGCCAGCTCTGGAAACACCATATATTTT. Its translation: CASSLASSGNTIYF.

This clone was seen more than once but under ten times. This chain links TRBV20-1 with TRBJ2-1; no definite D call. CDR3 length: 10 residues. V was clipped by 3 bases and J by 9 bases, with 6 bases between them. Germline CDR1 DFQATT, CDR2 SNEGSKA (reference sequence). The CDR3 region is CSARYSEQFF. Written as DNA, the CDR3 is TGCAGTGCTAGGTATTCTGAGCAGTTCTTC.